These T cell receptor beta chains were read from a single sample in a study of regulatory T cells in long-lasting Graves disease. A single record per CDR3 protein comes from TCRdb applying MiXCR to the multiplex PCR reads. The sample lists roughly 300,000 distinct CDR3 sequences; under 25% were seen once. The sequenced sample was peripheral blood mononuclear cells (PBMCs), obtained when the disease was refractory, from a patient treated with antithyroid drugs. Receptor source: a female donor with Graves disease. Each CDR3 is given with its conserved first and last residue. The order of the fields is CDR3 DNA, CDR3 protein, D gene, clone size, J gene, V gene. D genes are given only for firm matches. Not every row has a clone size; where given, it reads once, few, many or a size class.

TGTGCCAGCAGCCAAGCCCTAATGAACACTGAAGCTTTCTTT | CASSQALMNTEAFF | - | many | TRBJ1-1 | TRBV3-1
TGTGCCAGCAGCCCCCGGGGGCTAGTCTACGAGCAGTACTTC | CASSPRGLVYEQYF | - | few | TRBJ2-7 | TRBV7-9
TGTGCCAGCAGCTTTCAAGCGGGAGGGACTGAGCAGTTCTTC | CASSFQAGGTEQFF | TRBD2 | - | TRBJ2-1 | TRBV11-2
TGTGCCAGCAGTTACCTTTGGACTAGCGGGTGGCCACTTTCCTACGAGCAGTACTTC | CASSYLWTSGWPLSYEQYF | TRBD2 | few | TRBJ2-7 | TRBV6-2/TRBV6-3
TGTGCCGGCAGCTTGTATCACGAGCAGTACTTC | CAGSLYHEQYF | - | - | TRBJ2-7 | TRBV5-8
TGTGCCTGGACCCCCGGCTCCTACGAGCAGTACTTC | CAWTPGSYEQYF | - | few | TRBJ2-7 | TRBV30
TGCAGTGCTAGAGAGGTGCAGGGGAATGAAAAACTGTTTTTT | CSAREVQGNEKLFF | - | many | TRBJ1-4 | TRBV20-1
TGTGCCAGCAGCCGCGATTTCACCTACGAGCAGTACTTC | CASSRDFTYEQYF | - | many | TRBJ2-7 | TRBV7-2
TGCAGTGCAAAAGCGGTATACCTTACAGATACGCAGTATTTT | CSAKAVYLTDTQYF | - | many | TRBJ2-3 | TRBV20-1
TGTGCCAGCAGCGGACAGGGTAGTAGTGAGCAGTTCTTC | CASSGQGSSEQFF | TRBD1 | few | TRBJ2-1 | TRBV28
TGTGCCAGCAGCCTAGGTGTTTCAGAACCGAACACCGGGGAGCTGTTTTTT | CASSLGVSEPNTGELFF | - | few | TRBJ2-2 | TRBV7-9
TGTGCCAGCAGGGACAGAGGATATAGCAATCAGCCCCAGCATTTT | CASRDRGYSNQPQHF | - | - | TRBJ1-5 | TRBV7-6
TGTGCCACCCAGGGGCCGAGCTCCTATAATTCACCCCTCCACTTT | CATQGPSSYNSPLHF | - | many | TRBJ1-6 | TRBV28
TGTGCCAGCAGCCCGGCAAGGGTACGGCAAGAGACCCAGTACTTC | CASSPARVRQETQYF | - | many | TRBJ2-5 | TRBV7-8
TGTGCCAGCAGTGCTGGACTATCTCCCCAAGAGACCCAGTACTTC | CASSAGLSPQETQYF | - | many | TRBJ2-5 | TRBV2
TGTGCCAGCAGTGAGTCTAGCGGGGACACAGATACGCAGTATTTT | CASSESSGDTDTQYF | TRBD2 | - | TRBJ2-3 | TRBV2
TGTGCCAGCAGTCCGATTGGACGGGGGCGCTTGGGTGAGCAGTACTTC | CASSPIGRGRLGEQYF | - | few | TRBJ2-7 | TRBV28
TGTGCCAGCAGTCTTTCCGGGACTAGCTTGACCGGGGAGCTGTTTTTT | CASSLSGTSLTGELFF | TRBD2 | few | TRBJ2-2 | TRBV7-2
TGTGCCAGCACCGGCGGGGGGAACTACGAGCAGTACTTC | CASTGGGNYEQYF | TRBD2 | - | TRBJ2-7 | TRBV27
TGTGCCAGCAGCTTGGTTCGAGGGGCTGAAGCTTTCTTT | CASSLVRGAEAFF | - | many | TRBJ1-1 | TRBV5-5
TGCGCCAGCAGCTTGGGACTAGCGGGAGTCAATGAGCAGTTCTTC | CASSLGLAGVNEQFF | TRBD2 | many | TRBJ2-1 | TRBV5-1
TGTGCCATCAGTGAGTCTACCGGTCGACCCCATTCCTACGAGCAGTACTTC | CAISESTGRPHSYEQYF | - | many | TRBJ2-7 | TRBV10-3
TGTGCCACCAGCAGAGTCGGGGGCGACTTTAACATTCAGTACTTC | CATSRVGGDFNIQYF | - | - | TRBJ2-4 | TRBV15
TGTGCCAGCAGCACAATGTATCAGGGACTAGGATACGAGCAGTACTTC | CASSTMYQGLGYEQYF | TRBD2 | - | TRBJ2-7 | TRBV7-9
TGCGCCAGCAGCTTGGAGGGACAGGGCTCCTATAATTCACCCCTCCACTTT | CASSLEGQGSYNSPLHF | TRBD1 | few | TRBJ1-6 | TRBV5-1
TGTGCCAGCTCCCCGCGGACGGATCCAGGAGAGCAGTACTTC | CASSPRTDPGEQYF | - | few | TRBJ2-7 | TRBV18
TGTGCCATCAGCTCCGACTCGACCTACGAGCAGTACTTC | CAISSDSTYEQYF | - | - | TRBJ2-7 | TRBV10-3
TGTGCCAGCAGTTACTCGGGGGAAAACTCCTACGAGCAGTACTTC | CASSYSGENSYEQYF | - | many | TRBJ2-7 | TRBV6-5
TGTGCCAGCAGCTTAAGAGCCCAGCGTTCGCGGCAGTACTTC | CASSLRAQRSRQYF | - | - | TRBJ2-7 | TRBV18
TGTGCCAGCAGTACCAGGGGAGCAACTAATAAAAAACTGTTTTTT | CASSTRGATNKKLFF | - | once | TRBJ1-4 | TRBV27
TGTGCCAGCAGTCCCGGGACATTCATAAACGAGCAGTACTTC | CASSPGTFINEQYF | - | many | TRBJ2-7 | TRBV11-2
TGCGCCAGCAGCCGAGGGACAGGGCGAACTAACTATGGCTACACCTTC | CASSRGTGRTNYGYTF | TRBD1 | - | TRBJ1-2 | TRBV5-1
TGTGCCAGCAGCCAAGGTTTGAGTGTCTACGAGCAGTACTTC | CASSQGLSVYEQYF | - | many | TRBJ2-7 | TRBV3-1
TGTGCCAGCAGCTTAGGGCACTTCTCCTACGAGCAGTACTTC | CASSLGHFSYEQYF | - | many | TRBJ2-7 | TRBV7-9
TGTGCCAGCAGTTCGGGAGACCAAGAGACCCAGTACTTC | CASSSGDQETQYF | - | many | TRBJ2-5 | TRBV28
TGTGCCAGTGGAGGGCTGTATGGTGAAGCTTTCTTT | CASGGLYGEAFF | - | many | TRBJ1-1 | TRBV19
TGTGCCAGCAGTTACGAAACTAGCGGATTCACCGGGGAGCTGTTTTTT | CASSYETSGFTGELFF | TRBD2 | few | TRBJ2-2 | TRBV6-5
TGTGCCAGCAGCTTGGTCGTTTGGGACAGGGCCTACGAGCAGTACTTC | CASSLVVWDRAYEQYF | TRBD1 | few | TRBJ2-7 | TRBV5-5
TGTGCCAGCAGTCTTGGACAGGGCTCAGATCAGCCCCAGCATTTT | CASSLGQGSDQPQHF | TRBD1 | many | TRBJ1-5 | TRBV28
TGTGCCAGCGGGGGACAGGGAAGGCAAGAGACCCAGTACTTC | CASGGQGRQETQYF | TRBD1 | many | TRBJ2-5 | TRBV7-9
TGTGCCAGCAGCACAGGGATCTTGGAGACCCAGTACTTC | CASSTGILETQYF | - | many | TRBJ2-5 | TRBV7-2